This T cell receptor beta chain is from a study of OX40 agonist ivuxolimab in advanced cancers. Study outcomes and limitations: It was also the case that some nonresponders had low normalized T-cell clonal expansion. The mean number of expanded clones was higher in CD8+ T cells than in CD4+.

A word on this clone: Its specificity is not known.

Some clones are missing from TCRdb's copy, which holds only in-frame ones; the method was immunoSEQ multiplex PCR. The sample lists tens of thousands of clones, about 81% occurring once. V gave up 3 bases and J gave up 8 bases, with 19 bases separating them. Per the germline V gene, CDR1 is LNHNV and CDR2 is YYDKDF (reference sequence). The CDR3 is 16 residues long. The input for sequencing was CD4+ or CD8+ T cells sorted from blood, taken in a trial of the OX40 agonist ivuxolimab. This TCR derives from an adult with an advanced solid tumor such as melanoma, head and neck, liver or kidney cancer. J is TRBJ1-4 and V is TRBV15; D not certain. The DNA for the CDR3 is TGTGCCACCAGCAGGTCAGCCGTGGGATCGAGGGAAAAACTGTTTTTT. This sequence encodes CATSRSAVGSREKLFF.